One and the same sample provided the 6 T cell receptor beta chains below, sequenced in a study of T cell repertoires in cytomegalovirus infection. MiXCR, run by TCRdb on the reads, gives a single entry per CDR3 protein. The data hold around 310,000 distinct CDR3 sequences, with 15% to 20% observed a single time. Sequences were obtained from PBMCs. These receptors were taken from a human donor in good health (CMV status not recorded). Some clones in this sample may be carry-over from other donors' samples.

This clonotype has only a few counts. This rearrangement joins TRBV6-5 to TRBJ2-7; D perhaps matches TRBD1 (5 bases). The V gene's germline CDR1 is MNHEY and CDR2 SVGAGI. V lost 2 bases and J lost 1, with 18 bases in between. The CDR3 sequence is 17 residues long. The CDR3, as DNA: TGTGCCAGCAGTTACACCCAATCGCAGGGTGGGTCCTACGAGCAGTACTTC. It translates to CASSYTQSQGGSYEQYF.

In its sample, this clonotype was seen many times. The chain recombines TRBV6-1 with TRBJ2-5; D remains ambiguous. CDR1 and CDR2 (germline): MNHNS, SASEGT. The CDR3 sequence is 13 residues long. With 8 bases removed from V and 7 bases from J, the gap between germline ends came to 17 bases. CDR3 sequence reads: CASSSGRIGTQYF. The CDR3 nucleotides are TGTGCCAGCTCTAGTGGCCGTATCGGGACCCAGTACTTC.

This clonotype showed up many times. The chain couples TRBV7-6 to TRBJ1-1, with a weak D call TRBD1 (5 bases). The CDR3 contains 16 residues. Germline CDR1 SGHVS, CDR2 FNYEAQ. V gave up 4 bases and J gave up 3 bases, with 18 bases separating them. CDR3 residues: CASSSGQGVADTEAFF. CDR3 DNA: TGTGCCAGCAGCTCGGGGCAGGGTGTAGCGGACACTGAAGCTTTCTTT.

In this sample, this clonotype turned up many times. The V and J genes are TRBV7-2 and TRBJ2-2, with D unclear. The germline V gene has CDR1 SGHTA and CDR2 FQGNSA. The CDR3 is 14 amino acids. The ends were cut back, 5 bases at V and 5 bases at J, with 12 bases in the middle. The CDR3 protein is CASSLSGETGELFF. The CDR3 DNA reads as TGTGCCAGCAGCCTTAGTGGGGAAACCGGGGAGCTGTTTTTT.

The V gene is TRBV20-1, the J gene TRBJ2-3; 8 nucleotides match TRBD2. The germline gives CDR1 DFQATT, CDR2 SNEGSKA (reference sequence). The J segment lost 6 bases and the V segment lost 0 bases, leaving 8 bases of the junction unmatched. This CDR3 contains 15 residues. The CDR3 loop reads CSARDQAGGGDTQYF. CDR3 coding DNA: TGCAGTGCTAGAGATCAGGCGGGGGGTGGGGATACGCAGTATTTT.

CDR3 region: CASSSPGQGLRNTEAFF. CDR3 nucleotide sequence: TGTGCCAGCAGCTCACCGGGACAGGGGCTCCGGAACACTGAAGCTTTCTTT. The chain couples TRBV5-4 to TRBJ1-1, with TRBD1 matching over 10 bases. Losses at the gene ends were 3 bases for V and 1 base for J; bases not matched to a gene: 9. Germline CDR1 SGHNT, CDR2 YYREEE (reference sequence). The CDR3 consists of 17 residues.